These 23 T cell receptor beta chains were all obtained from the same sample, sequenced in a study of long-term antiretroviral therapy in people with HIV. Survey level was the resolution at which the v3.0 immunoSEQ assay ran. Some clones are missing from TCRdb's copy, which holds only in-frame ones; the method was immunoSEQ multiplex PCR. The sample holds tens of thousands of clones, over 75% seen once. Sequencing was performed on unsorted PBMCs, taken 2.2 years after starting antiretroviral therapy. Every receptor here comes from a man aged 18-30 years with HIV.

CDR3: CASSGSGGAAKNIQYF. The CDR3 DNA reads TGTGCCAGCAGCGGTAGCGGGGGGGCGGCCAAAAACATTCAGTACTTC. The chain recombines TRBV9 with TRBJ2-4, with 11 bases that match TRBD2. The CDR3 is 16 residues long. CDR1 is SGDLS, CDR2 YYNGEE, per germline. V was clipped by 3 bases and J by 1 base; unmatched bases: 3.

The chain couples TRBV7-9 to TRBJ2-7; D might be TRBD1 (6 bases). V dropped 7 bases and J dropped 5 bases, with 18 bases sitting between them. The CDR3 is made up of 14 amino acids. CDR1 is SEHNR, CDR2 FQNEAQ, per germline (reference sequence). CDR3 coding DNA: TGTGCCAGCACCCTCACGACAGGAGCCCACGAGCAGTACTTC. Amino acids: CASTLTTGAHEQYF. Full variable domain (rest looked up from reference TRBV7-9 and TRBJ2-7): DTGVSQNPRHKITKRGQNVTFRCDPISEHNRLYWYRQTLGQGPEFLTYFQNEAQLEKSRLLSDRFSAERPKGSFSTLEIQRTEQGDSAMYLCASTLTTGAHEQYFGPGTRLTVT.

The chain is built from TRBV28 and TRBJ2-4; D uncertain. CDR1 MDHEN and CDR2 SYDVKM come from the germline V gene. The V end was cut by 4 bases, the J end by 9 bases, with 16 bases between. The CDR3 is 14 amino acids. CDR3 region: CASSSQTVGIIQYF. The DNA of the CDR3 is TGTGCCAGCAGTTCCCAGACTGTTGGGATCATTCAGTACTTC.

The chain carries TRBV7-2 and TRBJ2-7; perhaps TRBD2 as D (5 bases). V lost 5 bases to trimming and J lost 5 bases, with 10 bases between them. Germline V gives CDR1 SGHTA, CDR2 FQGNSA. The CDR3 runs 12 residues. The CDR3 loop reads CASSTTGNEQYF. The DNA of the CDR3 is TGTGCCAGCAGCACGACGGGAAACGAGCAGTACTTC.

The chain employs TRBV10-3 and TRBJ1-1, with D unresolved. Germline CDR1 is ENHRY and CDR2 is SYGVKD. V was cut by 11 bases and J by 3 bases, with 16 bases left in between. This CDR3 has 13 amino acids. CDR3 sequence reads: CASAPAPDTEAFF. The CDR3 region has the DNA TGTGCCTCGGCCCCAGCTCCCGACACTGAAGCTTTCTTT.

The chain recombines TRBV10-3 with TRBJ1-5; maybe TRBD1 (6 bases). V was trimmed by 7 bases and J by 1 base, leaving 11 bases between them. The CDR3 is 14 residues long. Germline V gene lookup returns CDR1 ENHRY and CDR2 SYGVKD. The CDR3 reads CAIKGGGSNQPQHF. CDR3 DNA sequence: TGTGCCATCAAGGGGGGAGGAAGCAATCAGCCCCAGCATTTT.

CDR3: CAISEPGPYEQYF. CDR3 DNA: TGTGCCATCAGTGAGCCGGGGCCCTACGAGCAGTACTTC. The gene calls are TRBV10-3 and TRBJ2-7; D tentatively fits TRBD1 or TRBD2 (5 bases each). The CDR3 is made up of 13 amino acids. Between the trimmed V and J ends, which lost 2 bases and 2 bases, there was a span of 7 bases. Germline V gene lookup returns CDR1 ENHRY and CDR2 SYGVKD.

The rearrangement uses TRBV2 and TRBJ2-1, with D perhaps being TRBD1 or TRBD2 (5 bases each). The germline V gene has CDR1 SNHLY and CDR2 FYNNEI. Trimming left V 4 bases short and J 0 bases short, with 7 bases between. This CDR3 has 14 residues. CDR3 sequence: CASSGGSSYNEQFF. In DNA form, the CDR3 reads TGTGCCAGCAGTGGGGGGTCCTCCTACAATGAGCAGTTCTTC.

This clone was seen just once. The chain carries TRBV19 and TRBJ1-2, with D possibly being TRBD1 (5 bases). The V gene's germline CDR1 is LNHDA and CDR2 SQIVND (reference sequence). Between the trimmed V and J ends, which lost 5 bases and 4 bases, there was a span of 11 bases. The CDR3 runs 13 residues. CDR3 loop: CASSVRAGYGYTF. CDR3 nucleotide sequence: TGTGCCAGTAGTGTCAGGGCGGGCTATGGCTACACCTTC.

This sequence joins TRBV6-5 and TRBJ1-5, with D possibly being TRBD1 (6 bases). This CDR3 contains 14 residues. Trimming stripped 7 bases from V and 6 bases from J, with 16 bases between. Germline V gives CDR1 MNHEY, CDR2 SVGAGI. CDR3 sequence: CASKDSIDAQPQHF. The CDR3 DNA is TGTGCCAGCAAGGACAGCATTGACGCTCAGCCCCAGCATTTT.

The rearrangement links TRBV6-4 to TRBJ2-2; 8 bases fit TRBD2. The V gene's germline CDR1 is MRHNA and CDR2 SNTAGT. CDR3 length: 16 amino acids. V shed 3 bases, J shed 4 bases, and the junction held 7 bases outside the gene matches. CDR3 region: CASSESRLAGTGELFF. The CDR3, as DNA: TGTGCCAGCAGTGAAAGTCGTCTAGCGGGCACCGGGGAGCTGTTTTTT.

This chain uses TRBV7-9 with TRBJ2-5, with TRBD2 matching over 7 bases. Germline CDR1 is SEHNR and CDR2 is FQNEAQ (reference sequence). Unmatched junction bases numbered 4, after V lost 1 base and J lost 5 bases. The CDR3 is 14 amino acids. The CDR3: CASSLGGGLETQYF. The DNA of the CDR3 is TGTGCCAGCAGCTTAGGGGGGGGTTTGGAGACCCAGTACTTC.

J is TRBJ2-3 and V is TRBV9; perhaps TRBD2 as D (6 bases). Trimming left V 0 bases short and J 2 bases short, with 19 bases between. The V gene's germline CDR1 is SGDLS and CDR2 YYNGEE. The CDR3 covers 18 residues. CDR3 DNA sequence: TGTGCCAGCAGCGTAGCTCCAATGCGACTAGGGGCCACAGATACGCAGTATTTT. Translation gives CASSVAPMRLGATDTQYF. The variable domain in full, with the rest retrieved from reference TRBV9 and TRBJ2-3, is DSGVTQTPKHLITATGQRVTLRCSPRSGDLSVYWYQQSLDQGLQFLIQYYNGEERAKGNILERFSAQQFPDLHSELNLSSLELGDSALYFCASSVAPMRLGATDTQYFGPGTRLTVL.

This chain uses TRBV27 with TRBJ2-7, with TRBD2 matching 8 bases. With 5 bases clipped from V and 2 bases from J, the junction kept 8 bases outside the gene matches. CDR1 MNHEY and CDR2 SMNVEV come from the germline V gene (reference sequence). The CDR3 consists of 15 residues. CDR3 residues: CASSERVAGTYEQYF. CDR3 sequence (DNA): TGTGCCAGCAGTGAAAGGGTAGCGGGAACCTACGAGCAGTACTTC.

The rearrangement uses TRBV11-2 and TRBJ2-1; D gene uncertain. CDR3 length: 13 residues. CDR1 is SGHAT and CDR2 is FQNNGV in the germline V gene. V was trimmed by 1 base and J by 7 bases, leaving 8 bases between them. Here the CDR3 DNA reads TGTGCCAGCAGCTTAGGAGTTGGGAATGAGCAGTTCTTC. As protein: CASSLGVGNEQFF.

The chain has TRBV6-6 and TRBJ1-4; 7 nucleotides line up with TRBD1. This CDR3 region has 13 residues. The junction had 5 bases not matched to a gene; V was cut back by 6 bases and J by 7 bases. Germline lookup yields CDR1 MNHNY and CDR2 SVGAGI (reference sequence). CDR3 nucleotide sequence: TGTGCCAGCAGGACAGGGAGTAGTGAAAAACTGTTTTTT. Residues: CASRTGSSEKLFF.

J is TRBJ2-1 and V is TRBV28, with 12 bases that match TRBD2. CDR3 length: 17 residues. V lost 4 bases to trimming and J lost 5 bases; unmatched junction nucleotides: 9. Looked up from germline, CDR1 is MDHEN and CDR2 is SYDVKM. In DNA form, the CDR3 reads TGTGCCAGCAGTTCCCTTTTAACTAGCGGGAGGAACAATGAGCAGTTCTTC. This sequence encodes CASSSLLTSGRNNEQFF.

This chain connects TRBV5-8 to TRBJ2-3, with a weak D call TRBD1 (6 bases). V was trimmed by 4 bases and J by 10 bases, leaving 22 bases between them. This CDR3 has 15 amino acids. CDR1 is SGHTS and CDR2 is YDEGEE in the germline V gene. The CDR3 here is CASSGGGFTGLAQYF. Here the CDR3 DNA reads TGTGCCAGCAGCGGCGGTGGGTTTACAGGGTTGGCGCAGTATTTT.

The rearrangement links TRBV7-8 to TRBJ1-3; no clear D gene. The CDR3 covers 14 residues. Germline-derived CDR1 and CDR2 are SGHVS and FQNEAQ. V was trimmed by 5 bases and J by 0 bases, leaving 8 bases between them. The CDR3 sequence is CASSPHSSGNTIYF. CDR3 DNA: TGTGCCAGCAGCCCTCACAGCTCTGGAAACACCATATATTTT.

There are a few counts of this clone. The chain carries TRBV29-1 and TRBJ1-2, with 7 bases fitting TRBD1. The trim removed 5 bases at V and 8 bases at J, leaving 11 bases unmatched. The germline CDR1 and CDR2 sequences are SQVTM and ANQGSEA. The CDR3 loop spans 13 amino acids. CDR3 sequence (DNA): TGCAGCGTTCTCAAGAGGGACAGCCAGGGCTACACCTTC. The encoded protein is CSVLKRDSQGYTF.

The CDR3 here is CASTNRGGSYEQYF. The CDR3, as DNA: TGTGCCAGCACCAACAGGGGCGGCTCCTACGAGCAGTACTTC. The chain joins TRBV7-2 to TRBJ2-7; TRBD1 matches at 7 bases. Germline V gives CDR1 SGHTA, CDR2 FQGNSA. The CDR3 has 14 amino acids. V gave up 7 bases and J gave up 0 bases; unmatched junction bases: 6.

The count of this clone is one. In DNA, the CDR3 is TGCAGCGTTGAAGGCAGGGAAGGTCAGCCCCAGCATTTT. This encodes CSVEGREGQPQHF. The chain links TRBV29-1 to TRBJ1-5; the D gene is possibly TRBD1 (5 bases). Trimming pared 1 base from V and 6 bases from J, leaving 10 bases between. Germline CDR1 reads SQVTM; CDR2 reads ANQGSEA. The length of the CDR3 is 13 residues.

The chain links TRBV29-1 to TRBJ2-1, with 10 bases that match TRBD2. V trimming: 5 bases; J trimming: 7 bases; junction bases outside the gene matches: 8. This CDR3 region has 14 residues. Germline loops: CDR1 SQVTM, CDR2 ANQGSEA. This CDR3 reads CSVRSGRQLNEQFF. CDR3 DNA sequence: TGCAGCGTTCGTAGCGGGAGGCAGCTGAATGAGCAGTTCTTC.